This T cell receptor (beta chain) was sequenced in a study of blood T cell repertoires in COVID-19. Study information: Collection of acute and convalescent COVID-19 samples took place in the United States, Italy and Spain. Sample material is recorded as cDNA or gDNA derived from T cells, B-cell-depleted T cells, or PBMCs.

With 0 bases removed from V and 5 bases from J, the gap between germline ends came to 10 bases. This CDR3 has 13 amino acids. Germline V gives CDR1 SQVTM, CDR2 ANQGSEA. Using immunoSEQ multiplex PCR, the repertoire was profiled, and TCRdb retains in-frame clones only, with some absent. The sample lists approximately 210,000 clones, 80% to 90% occurring once. The sample taken for sequencing was peripheral blood. This chain links TRBV29-1 with TRBJ1-2; unclear D gene. The clonotype was recovered from a man aged 18 to 30 with active or convalescent COVID-19. The CDR3 sequence: CSVEDLGRYGYTF. CDR3 bases: TGCAGCGTTGAAGATCTGGGGAGGTATGGCTACACCTTC.